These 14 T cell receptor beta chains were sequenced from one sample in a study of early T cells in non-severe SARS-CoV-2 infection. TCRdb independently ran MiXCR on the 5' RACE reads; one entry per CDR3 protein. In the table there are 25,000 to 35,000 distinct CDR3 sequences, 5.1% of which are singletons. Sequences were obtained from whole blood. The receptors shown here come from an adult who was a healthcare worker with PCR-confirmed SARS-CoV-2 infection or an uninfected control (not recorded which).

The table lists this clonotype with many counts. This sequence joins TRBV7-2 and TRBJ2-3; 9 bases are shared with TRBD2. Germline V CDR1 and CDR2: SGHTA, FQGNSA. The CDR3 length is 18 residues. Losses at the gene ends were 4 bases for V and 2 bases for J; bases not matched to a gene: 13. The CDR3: CASSSLPVAGDNTDTQYF. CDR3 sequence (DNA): TGTGCCAGCAGCTCTCTTCCTGTAGCGGGAGACAACACAGATACGCAGTATTTT.

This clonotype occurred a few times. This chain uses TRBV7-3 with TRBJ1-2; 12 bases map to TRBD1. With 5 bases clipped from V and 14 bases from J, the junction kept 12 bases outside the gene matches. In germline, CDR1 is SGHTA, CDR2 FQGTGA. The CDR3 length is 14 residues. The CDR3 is CASSLLPGQGAGTF. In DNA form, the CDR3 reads TGTGCCAGCAGCCTACTCCCGGGACAGGGGGCCGGGACCTTC. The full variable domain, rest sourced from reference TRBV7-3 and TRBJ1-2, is GAGVSQTPSNKVTEKGKYVELRCDPISGHTALYWYRQSLGQGPEFLIYFQGTGAADDSGLPNDRFFAVRPEGSVSTLKIQRTERGDSAVYLCASSLLPGQGAGTFGSGTRLTVV.

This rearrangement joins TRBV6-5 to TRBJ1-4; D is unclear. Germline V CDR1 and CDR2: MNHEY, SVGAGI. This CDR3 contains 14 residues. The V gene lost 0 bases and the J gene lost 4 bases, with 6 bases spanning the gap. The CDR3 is CASSYSSYNEKLFF. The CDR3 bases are TGTGCCAGCAGTTACTCATCCTATAATGAAAAACTGTTTTTT.

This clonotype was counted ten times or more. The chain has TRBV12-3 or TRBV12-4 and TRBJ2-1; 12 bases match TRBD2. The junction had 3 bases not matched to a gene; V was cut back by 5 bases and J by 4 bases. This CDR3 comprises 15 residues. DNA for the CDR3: TGTGCCAGCAGTCTCCTAGCGGGGGGGTACAATGAGCAGTTCTTC. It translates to CASSLLAGGYNEQFF.

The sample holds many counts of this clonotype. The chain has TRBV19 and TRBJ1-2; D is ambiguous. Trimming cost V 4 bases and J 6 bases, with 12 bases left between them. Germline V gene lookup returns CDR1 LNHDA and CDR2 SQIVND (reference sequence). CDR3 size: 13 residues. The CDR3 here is CASSTAGSHGYTF. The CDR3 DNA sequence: TGTGCCAGTAGTACCGCTGGGAGCCATGGCTACACCTTC.

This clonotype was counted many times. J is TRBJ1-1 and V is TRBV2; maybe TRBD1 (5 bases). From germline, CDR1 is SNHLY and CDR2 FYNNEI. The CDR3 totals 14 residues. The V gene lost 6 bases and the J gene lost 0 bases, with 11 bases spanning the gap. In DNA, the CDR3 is TGTGCCAGCAGCTCGGGGACGATGAACACTGAAGCTTTCTTT. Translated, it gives CASSSGTMNTEAFF.

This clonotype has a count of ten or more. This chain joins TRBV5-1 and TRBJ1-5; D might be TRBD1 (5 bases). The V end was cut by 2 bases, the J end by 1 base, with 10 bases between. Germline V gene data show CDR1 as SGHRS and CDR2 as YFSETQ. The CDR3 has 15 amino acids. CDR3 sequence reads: CASSFSGQSNQPQHF. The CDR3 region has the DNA TGCGCCAGCAGCTTTTCGGGGCAGAGCAATCAGCCCCAGCATTTT. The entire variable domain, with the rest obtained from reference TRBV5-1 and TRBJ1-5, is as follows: KAGVTQTPRYLIKTRGQQVTLSCSPISGHRSVSWYQQTPGQGLQFLFEYFSETQRNKGNFPGRFSGRQFSNSRSEMNVSTLELGDSALYLCASSFSGQSNQPQHFGDGTRLSIL.

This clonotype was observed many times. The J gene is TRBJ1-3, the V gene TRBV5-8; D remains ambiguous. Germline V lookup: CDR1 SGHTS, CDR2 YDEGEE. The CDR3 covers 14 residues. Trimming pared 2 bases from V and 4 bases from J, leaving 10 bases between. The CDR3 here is CASSFPGMGNTIYF. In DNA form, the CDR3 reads TGTGCCAGCAGCTTTCCGGGGATGGGAAACACCATATATTTT.

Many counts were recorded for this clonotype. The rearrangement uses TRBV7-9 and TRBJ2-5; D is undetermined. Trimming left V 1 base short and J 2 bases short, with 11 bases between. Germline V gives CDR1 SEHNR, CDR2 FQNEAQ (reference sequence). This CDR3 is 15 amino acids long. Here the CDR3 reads CASSLDPGQQETQYF. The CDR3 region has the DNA TGTGCCAGCAGCTTAGACCCGGGCCAACAAGAGACCCAGTACTTC. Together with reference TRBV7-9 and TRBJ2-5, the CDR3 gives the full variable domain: DTGVSQNPRHKITKRGQNVTFRCDPISEHNRLYWYRQTLGQGPEFLTYFQNEAQLEKSRLLSDRFSAERPKGSFSTLEIQRTEQGDSAMYLCASSLDPGQQETQYFGPGTRLLVL.

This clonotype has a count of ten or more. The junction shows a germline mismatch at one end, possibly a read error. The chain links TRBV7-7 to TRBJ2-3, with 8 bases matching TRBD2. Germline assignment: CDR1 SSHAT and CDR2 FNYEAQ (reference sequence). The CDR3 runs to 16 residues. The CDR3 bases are TGTGCTAGCAGCCCCGGGGGCGGGGGGCAGGCAGATACGCAGTATTTT. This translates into CASSPGGGGQADTQYF.

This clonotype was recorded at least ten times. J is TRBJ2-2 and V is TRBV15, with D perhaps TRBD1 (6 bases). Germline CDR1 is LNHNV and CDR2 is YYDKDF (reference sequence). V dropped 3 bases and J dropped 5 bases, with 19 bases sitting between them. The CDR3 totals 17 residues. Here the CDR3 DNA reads TGTGCCACCAGCAGGAGACTAACAGGGAAGTGGACCGGGGAGCTGTTTTTT. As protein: CATSRRLTGKWTGELFF.

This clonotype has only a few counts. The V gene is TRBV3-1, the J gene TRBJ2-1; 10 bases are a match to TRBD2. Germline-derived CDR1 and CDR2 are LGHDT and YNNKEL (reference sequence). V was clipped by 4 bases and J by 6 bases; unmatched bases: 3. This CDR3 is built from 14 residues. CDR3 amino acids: CASSRSGGGNEQFF. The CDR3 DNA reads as TGTGCCAGCAGCCGAAGCGGGGGGGGCAATGAGCAGTTCTTC.

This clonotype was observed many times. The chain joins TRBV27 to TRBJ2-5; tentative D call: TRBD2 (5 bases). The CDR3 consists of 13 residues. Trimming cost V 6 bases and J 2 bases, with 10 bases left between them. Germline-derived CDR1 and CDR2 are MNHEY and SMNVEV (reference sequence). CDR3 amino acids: CASRLDRQETQYF. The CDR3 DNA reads TGTGCCAGCAGACTAGACCGACAAGAGACCCAGTACTTC.

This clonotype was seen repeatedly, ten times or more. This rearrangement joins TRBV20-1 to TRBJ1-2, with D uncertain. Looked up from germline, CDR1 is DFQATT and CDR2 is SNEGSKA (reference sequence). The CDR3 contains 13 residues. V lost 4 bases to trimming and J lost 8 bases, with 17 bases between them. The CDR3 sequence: CSAKPHEDVGYTF. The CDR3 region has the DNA TGCAGTGCTAAGCCCCATGAGGACGTGGGCTACACCTTC.